Included here is one T cell receptor (beta chain) sequence, with context. These data belong to a study of T cell changes during pregnancy in multiple sclerosis. Generated by immunoSEQ multiplex PCR, the TCRdb table keeps only in-frame clones and is missing some. The sample consists of approximately 25,000 clones, around 89% of them appearing once. Looked up from germline, CDR1 is MNHNS and CDR2 is SASEGT. This CDR3 region has 17 residues. V lost 3 bases, J lost 5 bases, and 12 bases stayed unmatched. This sequence was found in a female donor in good health, enrolled as a control in a pregnancy study. This chain links TRBV6-1 with TRBJ2-7, with 11 bases fitting TRBD2. Sequencing used CD4+ T cells from peripheral blood mononuclear cells, obtained in the first trimester of pregnancy. Here the CDR3 DNA reads TGTGCCAGCAGTGAGCTAGCGGGAGGTTTCTTTTCCCACGAGCAGTACTTC. Its protein product is CASSELAGGFFSHEQYF.